The 23 T cell receptor beta chains in this list originate from one sample, sequenced in a study of CD8 T cells in ankylosing spondylitis. The study's findings and limits: A TCR beta motif of several highly homologous variants seemed to mark ankylosing spondylitis blood.

The antigens for these receptors are not known. TCRdb reprocessed the 5' RACE reads with MiXCR, giving one entry per CDR3 protein. This sample carries fewer than 750,000 distinct CDR3 sequences, under 20% of them seen once, and the ten largest clones take under 20%. Sequencing was done on a sample of blood, either unsorted or a sorted T cell fraction (not recorded which). Receptor source: a male donor with ankylosing spondylitis.

This clonotype has just a few counts. V usage is TRBV27 and J usage is TRBJ2-1; the match to TRBD1 covers 10 bases. The CDR3 spans 15 residues. Germline V gives CDR1 MNHEY, CDR2 SMNVEV (reference sequence). The V and J ends lost 3 bases and 5 bases, in that order; junction bases with no gene match: 4. The CDR3 here is CASSFDRGPHNEQFF. In DNA, the CDR3 is TGTGCCAGCAGTTTCGACAGGGGGCCTCACAATGAGCAGTTCTTC.

This clonotype was recorded many times. The genes are TRBV5-1 and TRBJ2-2; D not certain. The CDR3 contains 14 residues. Germline lookup yields CDR1 SGHRS and CDR2 YFSETQ. Trimming stripped 4 bases from V and 1 base from J, with 8 bases between. CDR3 region: CASSVLQNTGELFF. In nucleotides, the CDR3 is TGCGCCAGCAGCGTGTTACAGAACACCGGGGAGCTGTTTTTT.

This clonotype was observed a few times. This rearrangement joins TRBV6-1 to TRBJ1-2; the D is unclear. The V gene's germline CDR1 is MNHNS and CDR2 SASEGT. This CDR3 has 12 amino acids. V lost 1 base to trimming and J lost 5 bases, with 5 bases between them. Written as DNA, the CDR3 is TGTGCCAGCAGTGAAGTTGGTTATGGCTACACCTTC. Translating it yields CASSEVGYGYTF.

The chain employs TRBV15 and TRBJ2-7, with D hard to call. Per the germline V gene, CDR1 is LNHNV and CDR2 is YYDKDF (reference sequence). V lost 0 bases to trimming and J lost 3 bases, with 9 bases between them. The length of the CDR3 is 14 residues. The CDR3 region is CATSRDPLSYEQYF. The CDR3 nucleotides read TGTGCCACCAGCAGAGATCCTCTGAGCTACGAGCAGTACTTC.

The chain uses TRBV27 and TRBJ2-5; 9 bases align to TRBD1. CDR3 length: 15 residues. Germline CDR1 is MNHEY and CDR2 is SMNVEV (reference sequence). J gave up 2 bases and V 6 bases, and 7 bases lay outside the gene matches. The CDR3: CASRPTGGLQETQYF. CDR3 sequence (DNA): TGTGCCAGCAGGCCGACAGGGGGGCTTCAAGAGACCCAGTACTTC.

This clonotype was detected a few times. Written as DNA, the CDR3 is TGTGCCAGCAACCTGGACAGGGTTAATTCACCCCTCCACTTT. Amino acids: CASNLDRVNSPLHF. The chain combines TRBV2 with TRBJ1-6; 8 nucleotides agree with TRBD1. CDR1 and CDR2 (germline): SNHLY, FYNNEI. This CDR3 comprises 14 residues. Losses at the gene ends were 7 bases for V and 6 bases for J; bases not matched to a gene: 5.

This clonotype was observed at least ten times. The chain combines TRBV27 with TRBJ2-1; D is uncertain. The CDR3 has 16 amino acids. Trimming removed 4 bases from V and 2 bases from J, with 15 bases in between. Germline lookup yields CDR1 MNHEY and CDR2 SMNVEV (reference sequence). The CDR3 is CASSSGSAITYNEQFF. The CDR3, as DNA: TGTGCCAGCAGTTCCGGGTCAGCCATCACCTACAATGAGCAGTTCTTC.

The sample holds a few counts of this clonotype. The rearrangement uses TRBV7-8 and TRBJ1-1; D possibly corresponds to TRBD1 (6 bases). The germline V gene has CDR1 SGHVS and CDR2 FQNEAQ. The CDR3 is 14 amino acids. V lost 3 bases and J 4 bases, leaving 12 bases between the germline ends. The CDR3 protein is CASSFPGAGTEAFF. As DNA, the CDR3 is TGTGCCAGCAGCTTCCCGGGGGCTGGCACTGAAGCTTTCTTT.

This clonotype was found many times. The V and J genes are TRBV2 and TRBJ1-1; the match to TRBD1 covers 8 bases. J was trimmed by 5 bases and V by 0 bases; bases with no gene match: 5. The germline gives CDR1 SNHLY, CDR2 FYNNEI. This CDR3 spans 15 amino acids. The CDR3 region has the DNA TGTGCCAGCAGTGAAGCGAACAGGGGGGGTACTGAAGCTTTCTTT. The encoded protein is CASSEANRGGTEAFF.

This clonotype was counted a few times. The chain employs TRBV4-1 and TRBJ1-1, with D unclear. Germline loops: CDR1 MGHRA, CDR2 YSYEKL. The CDR3 is 16 residues long. Between the trimmed V and J ends, which lost 0 bases and 2 bases, there was a span of 13 bases. The CDR3, as DNA: TGCGCCAGCAGCCAAGAATGGCCGGGTGGAAACACTGAAGCTTTCTTT. It is translated as CASSQEWPGGNTEAFF.

The chain combines TRBV5-1 with TRBJ2-6; no definite D call. This CDR3 has 14 amino acids. From germline, CDR1 is SGHRS and CDR2 YFSETQ. V was pared by 1 base and J by 3 bases, with 5 bases between. CDR3 region: CASSLWGGANVLTF. CDR3 nucleotide sequence: TGCGCCAGCAGCTTGTGGGGTGGGGCCAACGTCCTGACTTTC.

This clonotype appeared a few times. This rearrangement joins TRBV29-1 to TRBJ2-1; 13 bases match TRBD2. The CDR3 is 14 amino acids. Germline V gives CDR1 SQVTM, CDR2 ANQGSEA. The V and J ends lost 7 bases and 8 bases, in that order; junction bases with no gene match: 8. The CDR3 loop reads CSALTSGGAHEQFF. CDR3 DNA sequence: TGCAGCGCTCTTACTAGCGGGGGGGCTCATGAGCAGTTCTTC.

This clonotype was seen more than once but under ten times. The chain has TRBV20-1 and TRBJ2-1; tentatively, D is TRBD2 (6 bases). Germline CDR1 reads DFQATT; CDR2 reads SNEGSKA (reference sequence). The CDR3 is 12 amino acids. Trimming stripped 8 bases from V and 11 bases from J, with 19 bases between. CDR3 sequence: CSLGRGSFQQFF. The CDR3 region has the DNA TGCAGTCTGGGGCGGGGAAGCTTTCAGCAGTTCTTC.

The rearrangement uses TRBV20-1 and TRBJ1-2; a weak D match, TRBD1 (5 bases). V was cut by 2 bases and J by 7 bases, with 8 bases left in between. The CDR3 consists of 11 residues. CDR1 and CDR2 (germline): DFQATT, SNEGSKA (reference sequence). The CDR3 sequence is CSARRQGGYTF. In DNA form, the CDR3 reads TGCAGTGCTAGAAGGCAGGGTGGCTACACCTTC.

The chain recombines TRBV5-5 with TRBJ2-1, with D possibly being TRBD2 (5 bases). The V end lost 4 bases, the J end lost 6 bases, and 11 bases lay between the germline ends. Germline CDR1 is SGHKS and CDR2 is YYEKEE (reference sequence). The CDR3 spans 13 residues. The CDR3 nucleotides read TGTGCCAGCAGCCACGGGGTACTCAATGAGCAGTTCTTC. Encoded protein: CASSHGVLNEQFF.

The chain recombines TRBV28 with TRBJ1-1; D not certain. Trimming removed 2 bases at V and 1 base at J, with 8 bases between. CDR3 length: 14 residues. The V gene's germline CDR1 is MDHEN and CDR2 SYDVKM. The CDR3 protein is CASSLRRPNTEAFF. The CDR3, as DNA: TGTGCCAGCAGTTTAAGACGGCCGAACACTGAAGCTTTCTTT. The whole variable domain, filled in from reference TRBV28 and TRBJ1-1, reads DVKVTQSSRYLVKRTGEKVFLECVQDMDHENMFWYRQDPGLGLRLIYFSYDVKMKEKGDIPEGYSVSREKKERFSLILESASTNQTSMYLCASSLRRPNTEAFFGQGTRLTVV.

This clonotype was seen repeatedly, ten times or more. J is TRBJ1-2 and V is TRBV6-1, with D uncertain. The V gene lost 5 bases and the J gene lost 0 bases, with 19 bases spanning the gap. Germline lookup yields CDR1 MNHNS and CDR2 SASEGT. This CDR3 has 17 residues. The CDR3 DNA reads TGTGCCAGCAGTCGCTCCGGCGTTGACTATTCTAACTATGGCTACACCTTC. Translated, it gives CASSRSGVDYSNYGYTF.

This chain uses TRBV6-1 with TRBJ2-7, with D maybe TRBD2 (6 bases). The germline V gene encodes CDR1 MNHNS and CDR2 SASEGT. Trimming left V 7 bases short and J 4 bases short, with 14 bases between. The CDR3 spans 13 residues. The CDR3, as DNA: TGTGCCAGCACCCGCCCCGGGACTTACGAGCAGTACTTC. Translation: CASTRPGTYEQYF.

This clonotype has more than one count but fewer than ten. The genes are TRBV9 and TRBJ2-2; TRBD1 matches 7 bases. Looked up from germline, CDR1 is SGDLS and CDR2 is YYNGEE. The CDR3 covers 16 residues. After removal of 4 bases from V and 5 bases from J, the junction contained 11 bases not matched to a gene. The CDR3 here is CASSPPLDRQTGELFF. CDR3 in DNA: TGTGCCAGCAGCCCCCCCCTGGACAGGCAAACCGGGGAGCTGTTTTTT. Full variable domain (remainder filled in from reference TRBV9 and TRBJ2-2): DSGVTQTPKHLITATGQRVTLRCSPRSGDLSVYWYQQSLDQGLQFLIQYYNGEERAKGNILERFSAQQFPDLHSELNLSSLELGDSALYFCASSPPLDRQTGELFFGEGSRLTVL.

The rearrangement links TRBV20-1 to TRBJ2-5; the D gene is possibly TRBD2 (5 bases). The ends were cut back, 5 bases at V and 1 base at J, with 14 bases in the middle. The CDR3 is 14 amino acids. Per germline, CDR1 DFQATT and CDR2 SNEGSKA (reference sequence). CDR3 loop: CSAASGLAQETQYF. The CDR3 bases are TGCAGTGCTGCCTCCGGGCTAGCCCAAGAGACCCAGTACTTC.

For this clonotype: A read error may produce the germline difference seen at one junction end. This sequence joins TRBV7-9 and TRBJ1-5, with D hard to call. CDR3 length equals 13 residues. Germline values: CDR1 SEHNR, CDR2 FQNEAQ (reference sequence). The CDR3 spells CASSLEGLGRQDF. CDR3 in DNA: TGTGCCAGCAGCTTAGAAGGTTTAGGACGGCAAGATTTT.

The chain uses TRBV5-1 and TRBJ2-1, with D tentatively TRBD2 (6 bases). CDR1 is SGHRS, CDR2 YFSETQ, per germline. V lost 4 bases and J lost 9, with 17 bases in between. The CDR3 runs 14 residues. CDR3 DNA sequence: TGCGCCAGCAGCCCCGGGACGGGGGACGGTGAGCAGTTCTTC. This encodes CASSPGTGDGEQFF.

The V call is TRBV12-3 or TRBV12-4, the J call TRBJ2-1; D is possibly TRBD2 (6 bases). The CDR3 sequence is 17 residues long. The ends were cut back, 5 bases at V and 3 bases at J, with 20 bases in the middle. The DNA of the CDR3 is TGTGCCAGCAGTGTGATCCGACTACGCGGGGACTACAATGAGCAGTTCTTC. Translated, it gives CASSVIRLRGDYNEQFF.